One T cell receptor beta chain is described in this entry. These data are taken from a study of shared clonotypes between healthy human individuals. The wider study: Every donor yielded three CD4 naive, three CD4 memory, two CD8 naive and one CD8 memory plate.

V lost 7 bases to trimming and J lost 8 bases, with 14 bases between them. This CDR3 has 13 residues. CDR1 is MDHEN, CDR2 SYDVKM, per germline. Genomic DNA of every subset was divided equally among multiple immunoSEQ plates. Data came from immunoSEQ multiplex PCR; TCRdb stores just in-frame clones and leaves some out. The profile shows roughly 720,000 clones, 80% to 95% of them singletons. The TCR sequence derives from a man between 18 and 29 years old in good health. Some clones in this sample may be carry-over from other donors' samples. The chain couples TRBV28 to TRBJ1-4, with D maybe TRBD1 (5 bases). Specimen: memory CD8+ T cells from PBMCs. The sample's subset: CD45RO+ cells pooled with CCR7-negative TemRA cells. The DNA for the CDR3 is TGTGCCAGCAAACAGGACAACGGGGAAAAACTGTTTTTT. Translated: CASKQDNGEKLFF. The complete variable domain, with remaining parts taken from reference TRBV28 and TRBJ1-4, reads DVKVTQSSRYLVKRTGEKVFLECVQDMDHENMFWYRQDPGLGLRLIYFSYDVKMKEKGDIPEGYSVSREKKERFSLILESASTNQTSMYLCASKQDNGEKLFFGSGTQLSVL.